This entry lists 4 T cell receptor beta chains sequenced from one sample in a study of blood T cell repertoires in COVID-19. Sequencing used immunoSEQ multiplex PCR; TCRdb keeps in-frame clones, though not all of them. The sample yields around 250,000 clones, roughly 84% seen once. The sample consisted of peripheral blood. All receptors derive from a woman aged 18-30 years with acute or convalescent COVID-19.

J is TRBJ1-6 and V is TRBV19; tentative D call: TRBD1 (5 bases). This CDR3 has 15 residues. Trimming removed 1 base at V and 7 bases at J, with 11 bases between. In germline, CDR1 is LNHDA, CDR2 SQIVND (reference sequence). CDR3 in amino acids: CASSIVGRGNSPLHF. The CDR3 DNA sequence: TGTGCCAGTAGTATAGTCGGGCGGGGGAATTCACCCCTCCACTTT.

This clone was seen a few times. The chain employs TRBV11-2 and TRBJ1-1; TRBD1 might be the D (6 bases). Germline V gene data show CDR1 as SGHAT and CDR2 as FQNNGV. Trimming cost V 5 bases and J 5 bases, with 18 bases left between them. The CDR3 sequence is 15 residues long. The CDR3 sequence: CASSPGASRRTEAFF. In DNA, the CDR3 is TGTGCCAGCAGCCCAGGGGCGTCGAGGCGAACTGAAGCTTTCTTT.

The chain recombines TRBV2 with TRBJ2-1; a possible D gene is TRBD1 (6 bases). Germline V lookup: CDR1 SNHLY, CDR2 FYNNEI. The CDR3 is 15 amino acids. Trimming stripped 9 bases from V and 4 bases from J, with 19 bases between. CDR3 region: CASTIRDTFYNEQFF. In nucleotides, the CDR3 is TGTGCCAGTACCATCCGGGACACCTTTTACAATGAGCAGTTCTTC.

This clone was seen more than once but under ten times. The chain couples TRBV11-3 to TRBJ2-1; 7 nucleotides agree with TRBD2. With 0 bases clipped from V and 1 base from J, the junction kept 9 bases outside the gene matches. The CDR3 is 18 residues long. Germline V gives CDR1 SGHNT, CDR2 YENEEA. CDR3 amino acids: CASSLDQGGSGSYNEQFF. DNA of the CDR3: TGTGCCAGCAGCTTAGATCAAGGCGGGAGTGGGTCCTACAATGAGCAGTTCTTC.